Listed below are T cell receptor beta chains from one sample, sequenced in a study of blood T cell repertoires in COVID-19. Profiled with immunoSEQ multiplex PCR; TCRdb holds only in-frame clones, not every one. The sample lists roughly 100,000 clones, 84% seen once, with 2% in the top ten. Sequencing was performed on peripheral blood. The origin of the receptors is a man aged 70-80 years with active or convalescent COVID-19. CDR3s include the opening cysteine and the closing phenylalanine or tryptophan. The D gene is left open where the match is weak. Expanded clones get a size class; other rows say once, few or many, or leave the size out.

size: NA
J: TRBJ1-1
D: NA
V: TRBV18
CDR3: CASSPRLGWDTEAFF
DNA: TGTGCCAGCTCACCACGATTGGGCTGGGACACTGAAGCTTTCTTT

size: once
J: TRBJ2-1
D: TRBD1
V: TRBV9
CDR3: CASSERTGVFF
DNA: TGTGCCAGCAGCGAACGGACAGGGGTGTTCTTC

size: NA
J: TRBJ1-5
D: TRBD1
V: TRBV19
CDR3: CASTPTGTTSTPQHF
DNA: TGTGCCAGTACCCCGACAGGGACCACCTCCACGCCCCAGCATTTT

size: NA
J: TRBJ2-5
D: NA
V: TRBV3-1/TRBV3-2
CDR3: CASSPPTRLINQETQYF
DNA: TGTGCCAGCAGCCCACCCACCCGACTCATTAATCAAGAGACCCAGTACTTC

size: few
J: TRBJ2-3
D: TRBD2
V: TRBV18
CDR3: CASSPFSGGASADTQYF
DNA: TGTGCCAGCTCACCCTTTAGCGGGGGGGCCAGCGCAGATACGCAGTATTTT

size: NA
J: TRBJ2-1
D: NA
V: TRBV2
CDR3: CASSGSRAEQFF
DNA: TGTGCCAGCAGCGGGTCGCGGGCCGAGCAGTTCTTC

size: NA
J: TRBJ1-5
D: TRBD1
V: TRBV28
CDR3: CASRPRDRWNQPQHF
DNA: TGTGCCAGCAGACCCCGGGACAGGTGGAATCAGCCCCAGCATTTT

size: NA
J: TRBJ1-5
D: TRBD1
V: TRBV30
CDR3: CAWSTGQGNQPQHF
DNA: TGTGCCTGGAGTACAGGACAGGGCAATCAGCCCCAGCATTTT

size: NA
J: TRBJ2-5
D: TRBD2
V: TRBV5-1
CDR3: CASSWGAGGRETQYF
DNA: TGCGCCAGCAGCTGGGGGGCGGGGGGCAGAGAGACCCAGTACTTC

size: NA
J: TRBJ1-5
D: NA
V: TRBV6-1
CDR3: CASSEVGGSQPQHF
DNA: TGTGCCAGCAGTGAAGTAGGAGGGTCCCAGCCCCAGCATTTT

size: NA
J: TRBJ2-2
D: NA
V: TRBV2
CDR3: CASNYLTNTGELFF
DNA: TGTGCCAGCAATTACCTAACTAACACCGGGGAGCTGTTTTTT

size: NA
J: TRBJ1-4
D: NA
V: TRBV5-1
CDR3: CASRGDSSAEKLFF
DNA: TGCGCCAGCAGGGGTGACTCTAGTGCTGAAAAACTGTTTTTT

size: NA
J: TRBJ1-3
D: NA
V: TRBV9
CDR3: CASSVVGDGGNTIYF
DNA: TGTGCCAGCAGCGTAGTAGGGGATGGTGGAAACACCATATATTTT

size: NA
J: TRBJ1-2
D: NA
V: TRBV29-1
CDR3: CSVADMRLYGYTF
DNA: TGCAGCGTAGCAGACATGCGCCTCTATGGCTACACCTTC

size: NA
J: TRBJ2-7
D: TRBD2
V: TRBV7-2
CDR3: CASSPQRGPSYEQYF
DNA: TGTGCCAGCAGCCCCCAGCGGGGGCCTTCCTACGAGCAGTACTTC

size: NA
J: TRBJ1-4
D: TRBD1
V: TRBV4-1
CDR3: CASSQGGQGGVKLFF
DNA: TGCGCCAGCAGCCAGGGGGGACAGGGGGGAGTAAAACTGTTTTTT

size: NA
J: TRBJ2-2
D: TRBD2
V: TRBV11-2
CDR3: CASSPRVGGNGGELFF
DNA: TGTGCCAGCAGCCCACGGGTCGGGGGGAATGGAGGGGAGCTGTTTTTT

size: NA
J: TRBJ1-4
D: TRBD1
V: TRBV13
CDR3: CASSPAGTGVEKLFF
DNA: TGTGCCAGCAGCCCCGCCGGGACAGGGGTCGAAAAACTGTTTTTT

size: NA
J: TRBJ2-1
D: TRBD2
V: TRBV5-1
CDR3: CASSPLRGGLIRTYNEQFF
DNA: TGCGCCAGCAGTCCCTTACGGGGGGGCCTTATACGAACCTACAATGAGCAGTTCTTC

size: once
J: TRBJ1-1
D: TRBD1
V: TRBV6-5
CDR3: CASTTGGRGTEAFF
DNA: TGTGCCAGCACCACAGGGGGAAGGGGGACTGAAGCTTTCTTT

size: few
J: TRBJ2-1
D: NA
V: TRBV24-1
CDR3: CATSAMSTGSYNEQFF
DNA: TGTGCCACCAGTGCGATGAGTACAGGCTCCTACAATGAGCAGTTCTTC

size: few
J: TRBJ1-1
D: NA
V: TRBV29-1
CDR3: CSVGVERLGSSEAFF
DNA: TGCAGCGTAGGGGTCGAGAGGTTAGGTTCATCTGAAGCTTTCTTT

size: NA
J: TRBJ2-3
D: TRBD2
V: TRBV19
CDR3: CASSIGGGGGGRTDTQYF
DNA: TGTGCCAGTAGTATCGGGGGGGGCGGCGGGGGACGCACAGATACGCAGTATTTT

size: NA
J: TRBJ1-2
D: NA
V: TRBV19
CDR3: CASRDSSNYGYTF
DNA: TGTGCCAGTAGGGACAGCAGTAACTATGGCTACACCTTC

size: NA
J: TRBJ2-1
D: TRBD1
V: TRBV28
CDR3: CASSPPGGRHNEQFF
DNA: TGTGCCAGCAGCCCCCCAGGGGGTCGCCACAATGAGCAGTTCTTC

size: NA
J: TRBJ2-5
D: TRBD2
V: TRBV5-6
CDR3: CASSREPGLAQIEETQYF
DNA: TGTGCCAGCAGCCGCGAACCGGGACTAGCGCAGATTGAAGAGACCCAGTACTTC

size: NA
J: TRBJ2-2
D: NA
V: TRBV6-5
CDR3: CASGLASTGELFF
DNA: TGTGCCAGCGGACTTGCGAGCACCGGGGAGCTGTTTTTT

size: once
J: TRBJ1-1
D: NA
V: TRBV29-1
CDR3: CSVSWPAFF
DNA: TGCAGCGTCAGTTGGCCGGCTTTCTTT

size: NA
J: TRBJ1-1
D: NA
V: TRBV19
CDR3: CASSTQAGTEAFF
DNA: TGTGCCAGTAGTACCCAGGCGGGGACTGAAGCTTTCTTT

size: NA
J: TRBJ2-5
D: NA
V: TRBV7-8
CDR3: CASSLYGGQETQYF
DNA: TGTGCCAGCAGCTTATACGGCGGACAAGAGACCCAGTACTTC

size: NA
J: TRBJ2-7
D: TRBD1
V: TRBV9
CDR3: CASSARTGGAEQYF
DNA: TGTGCCAGCAGCGCTCGGACAGGGGGAGCCGAGCAGTACTTC

size: NA
J: TRBJ1-1
D: NA
V: TRBV2
CDR3: CASIYYAEAFF
DNA: TGTGCCAGCATCTACTACGCTGAAGCTTTCTTT

size: NA
J: TRBJ1-1
D: NA
V: TRBV6-2/TRBV6-3
CDR3: CASSYIGGDTEAFF
DNA: TGTGCCAGCAGTTACATAGGGGGAGACACTGAAGCTTTCTTT

size: NA
J: TRBJ1-1
D: NA
V: TRBV18
CDR3: CASSPATALNTEAFF
DNA: TGTGCCAGCTCCCCAGCGACAGCCTTGAACACTGAAGCTTTCTTT

size: once
J: TRBJ2-1
D: NA
V: TRBV2
CDR3: CASSIGQISYNEQFF
DNA: TGTGCCAGCAGCATTGGACAGATCTCCTACAATGAGCAGTTCTTC

size: once
J: TRBJ1-6
D: NA
V: TRBV7-9
CDR3: CASGLNERNSPLHF
DNA: TGTGCCAGCGGCTTGAATGAGAGAAATTCACCCCTCCACTTT

size: NA
J: TRBJ2-3
D: TRBD2
V: TRBV9
CDR3: CASSPRGGRTDTQYF
DNA: TGTGCCAGCAGCCCCCGGGGGGGGCGGACAGATACGCAGTATTTT

size: NA
J: TRBJ2-3
D: TRBD2
V: TRBV18
CDR3: CASSPPVTSGGRTDTQYF
DNA: TGTGCCAGCTCACCACCGGTAACTAGCGGGGGGCGTACAGATACGCAGTATTTT

size: NA
J: TRBJ2-6
D: NA
V: TRBV9
CDR3: CASSVGQISGANVLTF
DNA: TGTGCCAGCAGCGTAGGGCAGATCTCTGGGGCCAACGTCCTGACTTTC

size: NA
J: TRBJ1-2
D: TRBD1
V: TRBV24-1
CDR3: CATSSGGYGYTF
DNA: TGTGCCACCAGTTCAGGGGGCTATGGCTACACCTTC

size: NA
J: TRBJ2-2
D: NA
V: TRBV30
CDR3: CAWSVGGTHTGELFF
DNA: TGTGCCTGGAGTGTTGGGGGGACCCACACCGGGGAGCTGTTTTTT

size: NA
J: TRBJ2-3
D: NA
V: TRBV3-1/TRBV3-2
CDR3: CASSPYGRAMADTQYF
DNA: TGTGCCAGCAGCCCGTACGGCAGGGCCATGGCAGATACGCAGTATTTT

size: NA
J: TRBJ1-1
D: NA
V: TRBV5-1
CDR3: CASSLETPVDTEAFF
DNA: TGCGCCAGCAGCTTGGAAACGCCAGTCGACACTGAAGCTTTCTTT

size: NA
J: TRBJ2-2
D: NA
V: TRBV7-2
CDR3: CASSYSGTHNTGELFF
DNA: TGTGCCAGCAGCTATTCCGGGACTCACAACACCGGGGAGCTGTTTTTT

size: NA
J: TRBJ2-2
D: TRBD2
V: TRBV5-1
CDR3: CASSPGGANTGELFF
DNA: TGCGCCAGCAGCCCTGGGGGGGCGAACACCGGGGAGCTGTTTTTT

size: NA
J: TRBJ1-3
D: NA
V: TRBV19
CDR3: CASRTTGPGNTIYF
DNA: TGTGCCAGTAGAACTACAGGTCCTGGAAACACCATATATTTT

size: NA
J: TRBJ2-7
D: NA
V: TRBV20-1
CDR3: CSGKGGYEQYF
DNA: TGCAGCGGGAAAGGGGGCTACGAGCAGTACTTC

size: NA
J: TRBJ2-4
D: TRBD1
V: TRBV6-1
CDR3: CASSESGQGLNIQYF
DNA: TGTGCCAGCAGTGAATCTGGACAGGGATTGAACATTCAGTACTTC